Listed below are T cell receptor beta chains from one sample, sequenced in a study of response to subunit inactivated influenza vaccine. TCRdb recomputed calls from the RT-PCR reads with MiXCR, one row per CDR3 protein. The sample holds around 520,000 distinct CDR3 sequences, about 25% seen once. The source was CD4+ T cells sorted from PBMCs, collected 4 to 6 days after vaccination. The receptors shown here come from a man aged 45 to 65 who received an inactivated influenza vaccine. Each CDR3 is given with its conserved first and last residue. The order of the fields is D gene, J gene, clone size, V gene, CDR3 protein, CDR3 DNA. D genes are given only for firm matches. The size field is filled for only some rows; it gives once, few, many or a size class.

- | TRBJ2-5 | few | TRBV12-3/TRBV12-4 | CASSFGVGGYF | TGTGCCAGCAGTTTCGGGGTAGGGGGGTACTTC
TRBD2 | TRBJ2-3 | - | TRBV9 | CASSASGQRADTQYF | TGTGCCAGCAGCGCTAGCGGTCAGAGGGCAGATACGCAGTATTTT
- | TRBJ2-5 | - | TRBV5-1 | CASSLFFLGVGETQYF | TGCGCCAGCAGCTTGTTCTTCCTAGGTGTTGGTGAGACCCAGTACTTC
- | TRBJ2-5 | few | TRBV29-1 | CSVSPSVETQYF | TGCAGCGTCTCTCCAAGCGTGGAGACCCAGTACTTC
TRBD1 | TRBJ1-4 | few | TRBV3-1 | CASSQLGTGLNEKLFF | TGTGCCAGCAGCCAACTCGGGACAGGCCTTAATGAAAAACTGTTTTTT
- | TRBJ2-5 | - | TRBV12-3/TRBV12-4 | CASSFLSAGARGETQYF | TGTGCCAGCAGTTTTCTTAGTGCAGGGGCGCGCGGGGAGACCCAGTACTTC
- | TRBJ2-7 | - | TRBV12-3/TRBV12-4 | CASNSGQGQGPEQYF | TGTGCCAGCAATTCGGGGCAGGGGCAGGGGCCCGAGCAGTACTTC
TRBD1 | TRBJ2-1 | - | TRBV30 | CAWSKGQGSWDEQFF | TGTGCCTGGAGTAAGGGACAGGGGTCATGGGATGAGCAGTTCTTC
- | TRBJ1-1 | few | TRBV28 | CASSLAGAYTEAFF | TGTGCCAGCAGTTTAGCGGGGGCCTATACTGAAGCTTTCTTT
- | TRBJ1-1 | - | TRBV25-1 | CASSEFGVPEAFF | TGTGCCAGCAGTGAATTCGGAGTACCTGAAGCTTTCTTT
- | TRBJ2-2 | many | TRBV5-1 | CASSSGANTGELFF | TGTGCCAGCAGCTCGGGGGCGAACACCGGGGAGCTGTTTTTT
- | TRBJ2-1 | - | TRBV6-1 | CASTRAVSYNEQFF | TGTGCCAGCACCCGAGCGGTCTCCTACAATGAGCAGTTCTTC
- | TRBJ2-3 | - | TRBV6-5 | CASSFQVTDTQYF | TGTGCCAGCAGTTTCCAGGTCACAGATACGCAGTATTTT
- | TRBJ2-7 | few | TRBV5-1 | CASGLGGLQSSYEQYF | TGCGCCAGCGGATTGGGGGGACTCCAAAGTTCCTACGAGCAGTACTTC
TRBD2 | TRBJ2-4 | few | TRBV4-1 | CASSQELAGGLNIQYF | TGCGCCAGCAGCCAGGAACTAGCGGGGGGCCTAAACATTCAGTACTTC
TRBD1 | TRBJ2-2 | - | TRBV10-3 | CAIRTGTGMGGELFF | TGTGCCATCAGAACCGGGACAGGGATGGGCGGGGAGCTGTTTTTT
TRBD1 | TRBJ1-6 | - | TRBV2 | CASSSKPGQLYNSPLHF | TGTGCCAGCAGTTCTAAGCCGGGACAGCTCTATAATTCACCCCTCCACTTT
TRBD2 | TRBJ2-7 | - | TRBV27 | CASSLSLLAGGRSYEQYF | TGTGCCAGCAGTTTATCGTTACTAGCGGGAGGCCGATCCTACGAGCAGTACTTC
- | TRBJ2-7 | - | TRBV7-2 | CASSLASGLVGYEQYF | TGTGCCAGCAGCTTAGCCTCAGGGTTGGTAGGCTACGAGCAGTACTTC
- | TRBJ2-3 | - | TRBV29-1 | CSAGVGTDTQYF | TGCAGCGCGGGGGTAGGCACAGATACGCAGTATTTT
TRBD2 | TRBJ2-2 | - | TRBV24-1 | CATSDPSGISGELFF | TGTGCCACCAGTGATCCTAGCGGGATTAGCGGGGAGCTGTTTTTT
TRBD2 | TRBJ2-5 | few | TRBV11-2 | CASSAIAGGVETQYF | TGTGCCAGCAGCGCAATAGCGGGAGGGGTTGAGACCCAGTACTTC
TRBD2 | TRBJ2-3 | - | TRBV20-1 | CSALGLAGVTDTQYF | TGCAGTGCTTTGGGACTAGCGGGGGTTACAGATACGCAGTATTTT
- | TRBJ1-3 | few | TRBV7-2 | CASSILRGLGNTIYF | TGTGCCAGCAGCATTCTAAGGGGGTTAGGAAACACCATATATTTT
- | TRBJ2-5 | - | TRBV12-3/TRBV12-4 | CASNRREETQYF | TGTGCCAGCAATCGGAGGGAGGAGACCCAGTACTTC
- | TRBJ2-7 | - | TRBV16 | CASSQSLVGQQYF | TGTGCCAGCAGCCAATCCCTGGTTGGTCAGCAGTACTTC
- | TRBJ1-4 | few | TRBV6-1 | CASSGVTNEKLFF | TGTGCCAGCAGTGGGGTAACTAATGAAAAACTGTTTTTT
- | TRBJ1-2 | few | TRBV6-2/TRBV6-3 | CASSYYQVGYTF | TGTGCCAGCAGTTACTACCAAGTCGGCTACACCTTC
- | TRBJ1-1 | - | TRBV20-1 | CSATGGTTEAFF | TGCAGTGCTACAGGAGGGACCACTGAAGCTTTCTTT
- | TRBJ1-4 | few | TRBV27 | CASSPPLIGKLFF | TGTGCCAGCAGTCCCCCCTTAATCGGAAAACTGTTTTTT
TRBD2 | TRBJ2-1 | - | TRBV20-1 | CCARGSSGRAYNEQFF | TGCTGTGCTAGAGGGAGTAGCGGGAGGGCCTACAATGAGCAGTTCTTC